This TCR beta chain was identified during a study of shared T cell receptors in the human thymus. Germline loops: CDR1 LGHNA, CDR2 YSLEER. V lost 3 bases, J lost 3 bases, and 3 bases stayed unmatched. The CDR3 covers 16 residues. Using immunoSEQ multiplex PCR, the repertoire was profiled, and TCRdb retains in-frame clones only, with some absent. The data contain hundreds of thousands of clones, around 82% of them singletons. Separately, the same data were catalogued under a study of human thymus T cells. That paper adds: Healthy Finnish infants undergoing corrective surgery for congenital heart defects were the donors. Corrective heart surgery yielded the resections from which the thymus tissue came. What appeared biased in thymic and blood repertoires was the usage of V and J genes. Unrelated individuals reportedly shared highly overlapping thymic TCR repertoires.

The sequencing sample was made of thymocytes. The sequence was obtained from a boy under three years old with a congenital heart defect. The V gene is TRBV4-3, the J gene TRBJ2-2, with 11 bases fitting TRBD2. The chain's CDR3 is CASSHLAGGDTGELFF. CDR3 nucleotides: TGCGCCAGCAGCCATTTAGCGGGAGGGGACACCGGGGAGCTGTTTTTT.